The subject of this entry is one TCR beta chain. This clonotype was picked up a small number of times. Its target antigen remains unknown. Per-base quality was not reported, and no clone a single base away is much larger than it. The axillary draining lymph nodes of breast cancer patients were the source of the lymph node samples. The sample is drawn from a study of breast tumors, draining lymph nodes, adjacent tissues (dated by TCRdb to between 2015 and 2016). Background on the whole study: Breast cancer patients provided tumor, adjacent nontumor tissue and axillary lymph nodes, and the study compared the TCR beta repertoires across these three sources. The study was designed to assess the relationships and possible T-cell exchange between tumor, surrounding tissue and draining lymph node repertoires in human breast cancer. Study-level results and caveats: Tumors showed preferential V and J gene usage, and their T-cell repertoire diversity fell below that of lymph nodes yet above that of nontumor tissue. In luminal-like breast cancer, tumor and nontumor tissue repertoires resembled each other significantly more than in basal-like breast cancer. The conclusion that tumor T cells originate in lymph nodes was presented as consistent with a hypothesis rather than as directly demonstrated. The data were considered consistent with the idea that most tumor T cells come from the lymph node and then expand in tumor tissue.

The germline V gene specifies SNHLY as CDR1 and FYNNEI as CDR2. V loses 7 bases, J loses 2 bases, and the germline ends lie 14 bases apart. The CDR3 spans 14 residues, from the cysteine through the phenylalanine. CDR3 DNA only is kept here, 42 bases in frame from base 1. The sequencer listed for this sample is Illumina HiSeq 2000. TCR beta chain libraries were generated through multiplex PCR amplification. The amplified TCR beta chain products were analyzed by high-throughput sequencing. TCRdb's own reprocessing of the public reads used fastp at Q25 and MiXCR and kept productive beta chains. Every distinct CDR3 protein forms one entry, paired with its most common genes and DNA. This sample gives about 140,000 distinct CDR3 sequences in total; approximately 32% of them show up just once. The ten largest account for 2% to 2.5% of the sample.

The specimen was axillary lymph node tissue. The clonotype comes from a female donor with breast cancer. Some clones in this sample may be carry-over from other donors' samples. The sequence joins TRBV2 to TRBJ1-1; the D gene is not confidently resolved. The nucleotides are TGTGCCAGCAACCTGGGGAGCCTAAACACTGAAGCTTTCTTT. This sequence encodes CASNLGSLNTEAFF.